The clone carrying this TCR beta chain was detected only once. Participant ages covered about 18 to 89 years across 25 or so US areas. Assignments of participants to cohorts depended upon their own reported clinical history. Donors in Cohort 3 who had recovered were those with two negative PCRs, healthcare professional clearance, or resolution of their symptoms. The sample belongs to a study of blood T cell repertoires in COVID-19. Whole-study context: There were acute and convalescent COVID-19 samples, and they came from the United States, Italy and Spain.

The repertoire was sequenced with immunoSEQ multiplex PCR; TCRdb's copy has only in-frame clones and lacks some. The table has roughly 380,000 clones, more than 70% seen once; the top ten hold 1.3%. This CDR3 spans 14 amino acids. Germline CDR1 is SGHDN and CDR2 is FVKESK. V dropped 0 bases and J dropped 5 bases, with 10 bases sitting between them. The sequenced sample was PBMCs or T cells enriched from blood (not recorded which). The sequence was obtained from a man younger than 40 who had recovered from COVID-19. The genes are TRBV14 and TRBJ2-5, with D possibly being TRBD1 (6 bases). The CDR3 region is CASSQEWGRETQYF. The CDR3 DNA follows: TGTGCCAGCAGCCAAGAATGGGGGCGTGAGACCCAGTACTTC.